These 20 T cell receptor beta chains were all obtained from the same sample, sequenced in a study of CD8+ T cells in alopecia areata. Investigators isolated RNA and reverse transcribed it into cDNA to act as the sequencing template. Data came from immunoSEQ multiplex PCR; TCRdb stores just in-frame clones and leaves some out. The sample lists some 120,000 clones, 45% to 60% seen once, with 4.5% in the top ten. Here the sequenced sample was CD4+ T cells sorted from blood, taken at week 0. These TCRs come from a human donor with alopecia areata.

This chain uses TRBV6-5 with TRBJ1-1; D is unclear. V was pared by 2 bases and J by 4 bases, with 14 bases between. CDR1 and CDR2 (germline): MNHEY, SVGAGI. This CDR3 contains 15 residues. The CDR3, as DNA: TGTGCCAGCAGTTACGGTGGCAGGTCGATCACTGAAGCTTTCTTT. Protein sequence: CASSYGGRSITEAFF.

CDR3 coding DNA: TGTGCCAGCAGCGCCACTGCATGGGAAGCTTTCTTT. This codes for CASSATAWEAFF. This chain joins TRBV14 and TRBJ1-1; D gene uncertain. V gave up 5 bases and J gave up 8 bases, with 12 bases separating them. This CDR3 is 12 amino acids long. Germline V gene sequence: CDR1 SGHDN, CDR2 FVKESK.

This clone was seen only a few times. The chain combines TRBV18 with TRBJ2-6; 7 bases are shared with TRBD1. The junction had 14 bases not matched to a gene; V was cut back by 1 base and J by 2 bases. Per germline, CDR1 KGHSH and CDR2 LQKENI. This CDR3 is built from 20 residues. The CDR3 region is CASSPQGQTLTLPGANVLTF. The CDR3 DNA is TGTGCCAGCTCACCACAGGGACAGACACTTACGCTCCCTGGGGCCAACGTCCTGACTTTC.

This clone has more than one count but fewer than ten. The chain uses TRBV13 and TRBJ1-1, with a possible D match to TRBD1 (5 bases). The V end lost 0 bases, the J end lost 5 bases, and 13 bases lay between the germline ends. The CDR3 is 15 amino acids. Germline assignment: CDR1 PRHDT and CDR2 FYEKMQ (reference sequence). CDR3 DNA sequence: TGTGCCAGCAGCTTAGGTATGACTGGGGGTACTGAAGCTTTCTTT. Amino acid sequence: CASSLGMTGGTEAFF.

This chain links TRBV7-2 with TRBJ1-2, with TRBD1 matching over 7 bases. The V and J ends lost 5 bases and 5 bases, in that order; junction bases with no gene match: 8. CDR1 is SGHTA and CDR2 is FQGNSA in the germline V gene. This CDR3 is 14 amino acids long. DNA of the CDR3: TGTGCCAGCAGCCCCAGGGACAGTAAATATGGCTACACCTTC. This codes for CASSPRDSKYGYTF.

J is TRBJ2-5 and V is TRBV7-7; TRBD1 matches at 11 bases. This CDR3 contains 16 residues. Trimming cost V 1 base and J 3 bases; bases outside gene matches: 4. Germline loops: CDR1 SSHAT, CDR2 FNYEAQ (reference sequence). CDR3 sequence (DNA): TGTGCCAGCAGCTTAGGGGGGACAGGGGGTAAAGAGACCCAGTACTTC. Amino acid sequence: CASSLGGTGGKETQYF.

V usage is TRBV5-1 and J usage is TRBJ2-3, with 12 bases that match TRBD2. Losses at the gene ends were 7 bases for V and 3 bases for J; bases not matched to a gene: 6. This CDR3 has 15 residues. In germline, CDR1 is SGHRS, CDR2 YFSETQ. The CDR3 loop reads CASGLAGPKTDTQYF. The CDR3 nucleotides are TGCGCCAGCGGACTAGCGGGACCGAAGACAGATACGCAGTATTTT.

The J gene is TRBJ1-1, the V gene TRBV4-2; maybe TRBD1 (6 bases). There are 15 residues in the CDR3. V was pared by 7 bases and J by 1 base, with 16 bases between. Per the germline V gene, CDR1 is LGHNA and CDR2 is YNFKEQ. The CDR3 region has the DNA TGTGCCAGCATCTTAGATACAGGGCGGAACACTGAAGCTTTCTTT. Translating gives CASILDTGRNTEAFF.

This chain links TRBV10-3 with TRBJ1-6; no definite D call. CDR1 is ENHRY and CDR2 is SYGVKD in the germline V gene. The V and J ends lost 10 bases and 4 bases respectively, with 17 bases between them. The CDR3 runs 15 residues. The CDR3 loop reads CASWEGSAYNSPLHF. CDR3 coding DNA: TGTGCCAGCTGGGAGGGTTCAGCTTATAATTCACCCCTCCACTTT.

The chain recombines TRBV4-2 with TRBJ1-2, with D hard to call. CDR1 and CDR2 from the germline V gene are LGHNA and YNFKEQ. V shed 1 base and J shed 0 bases, with 9 bases lying between them. CDR3 length equals 15 residues. The CDR3 loop is CASSQAENTNYGYTF. In nucleotides, the CDR3 is TGTGCCAGCAGCCAAGCGGAAAACACTAACTATGGCTACACCTTC.

The chain carries TRBV5-6 and TRBJ1-2; 8 bases align to TRBD1. The CDR3 extends over 14 amino acids. V was pared by 1 base and J by 4 bases, with 3 bases of the junction left unmatched. Germline V gives CDR1 SGHDT, CDR2 YYEEEE. CDR3 nucleotide sequence: TGTGCCAGCAGCTTGCAGGGGGCCGCCTATGGCTACACCTTC. Its protein product is CASSLQGAAYGYTF.

V usage is TRBV25-1 and J usage is TRBJ2-7; no clear D. The CDR3 covers 14 residues. V dropped 3 bases and J dropped 1 base, with 10 bases sitting between them. The germline V gene encodes CDR1 MGHDK and CDR2 SYGVNS. DNA of the CDR3: TGTGCCAGCAGTGATGCACCGGAATCCTACGAGCAGTACTTC. Residues: CASSDAPESYEQYF.

This clone was found a few times. This chain uses TRBV7-9 with TRBJ2-5, with D unclear. This CDR3 comprises 12 residues. Trimming stripped 0 bases from V and 1 base from J, with 0 bases between. Germline-derived CDR1 and CDR2 are SEHNR and FQNEAQ (reference sequence). The CDR3 region has the DNA TGTGCCAGCAGCTTAGCCCAAGAGACCCAGTACTTC. This translates into CASSLAQETQYF.

This chain connects TRBV28 to TRBJ2-7, with D possibly matching TRBD1 (5 bases). V dropped 2 bases and J dropped 4 bases, with 9 bases sitting between them. Germline V gives CDR1 MDHEN, CDR2 SYDVKM. CDR3 length: 13 amino acids. The CDR3 nucleotides read TGTGCCAGCAGTTTACTTGACAGTTACGAGCAGTACTTC. As protein: CASSLLDSYEQYF.

This chain connects TRBV6-1 to TRBJ2-5; D tentatively reads TRBD1 or TRBD2 (5 bases each). This CDR3 is built from 16 residues. V lost 4 bases, J lost 3 bases, and 18 bases lay in between. CDR1 and CDR2 (germline): MNHNS, SASEGT. The CDR3 DNA reads TGTGCCAGCAGTGCAGCCGAGGGGCGAAGTAAAGAGACCCAGTACTTC. Translation: CASSAAEGRSKETQYF.

This rearrangement joins TRBV5-1 to TRBJ2-3; a possible D gene is TRBD2 (6 bases). Between the trimmed V and J ends, which lost 1 base and 2 bases, there was a span of 17 bases. CDR1 is SGHRS and CDR2 is YFSETQ in the germline V gene. The CDR3 is made up of 17 amino acids. CDR3 loop: CASSLWGDRGYTDTQYF. The CDR3 region has the DNA TGCGCCAGCAGCTTGTGGGGCGATCGGGGGTACACAGATACGCAGTATTTT.

This rearrangement joins TRBV5-4 to TRBJ2-3; D possibly uses TRBD1 or TRBD2 (5 bases each). The V end was cut by 0 bases, the J end by 7 bases, with 12 bases between. Germline loops: CDR1 SGHNT, CDR2 YYREEE (reference sequence). This CDR3 region has 14 residues. CDR3 loop: CASSLARDGNTQYF. As DNA, the CDR3 is TGTGCCAGCAGCTTGGCACGGGACGGCAATACGCAGTATTTT.

The table lists this clone with a few counts. The chain employs TRBV10-3 and TRBJ1-1; 7 bases agree with TRBD1. CDR1 and CDR2 (germline): ENHRY, SYGVKD. There are 13 residues in the CDR3. The V gene end was trimmed by 7 bases and the J gene end by 1 base; junction bases not matched to a gene: 3. The CDR3 DNA reads as TGTGCCATCAAGACAGGGCCGAACACTGAAGCTTTCTTT. This translates into CAIKTGPNTEAFF.

This chain connects TRBV4-1 to TRBJ1-2; tentatively, D is TRBD1 (5 bases). From germline, CDR1 is MGHRA and CDR2 YSYEKL. CDR3 length: 14 amino acids. V lost 3 bases and J 8 bases, leaving 16 bases between the germline ends. The CDR3 DNA reads TGCGCCAGCAGCCATGCGTCGCTGGGGGTAGGCTACACCTTC. Protein product: CASSHASLGVGYTF.

The chain uses TRBV28 and TRBJ2-3; 9 nucleotides align to TRBD1. Trimming removed 2 bases from V and 3 bases from J; junction bases left unmatched: 3. The CDR3 contains 15 residues. Germline values: CDR1 MDHEN, CDR2 SYDVKM. CDR3 coding DNA: TGTGCCAGCAGTTTAGGGGGACAGGGAACAGATACGCAGTATTTT. Encoded protein: CASSLGGQGTDTQYF.